A single sample gave rise to the 13 T cell receptor beta chains below, sequenced in a study of Ad26.COV2.S vaccination and SARS-CoV-2 variants (TCRdb year 2021). The library was made by the immunoSEQ multiplex PCR assay. Here the immuneACCESS table is served through TCRdb, limited to in-frame sequences with V and J called. Missing clones are a known gap in these copies; in checked studies unresolved V genes cover under half, and the rest lacks a known reason. The sample table holds about 330,000 clones, of which almost 90% were seen once. The ten top clones hold about 5.4% of the sample. The treatment or condition label for this specimen denotes: roughly 18 received Ad26.COV2.S at low or high dose, single or two shots; 5 received placebo; per-sample allocation not given. Repertoires of vaccine and placebo recipients were sequenced from samples taken on day 63 after the first injection. Specimen: peripheral blood, collected in a trial of Ad26.COV2.S vaccine versus placebo. The receptors here all came from a person aged 18-60 years who received the Ad26.COV2.S COVID-19 vaccine or a placebo.

The J gene is TRBJ1-3, the V gene TRBV11-3; the D gene is possibly TRBD1 (6 bases). Trimming cost V 0 bases and J 4 bases, with 13 bases left between them. This CDR3 has 16 amino acids. In germline, CDR1 is SGHNT, CDR2 YENEEA. CDR3 sequence (DNA): TGTGCCAGCAGCTTAGATGTTGGACAGACGGGAAACACCATATATTTT. Encoded protein: CASSLDVGQTGNTIYF.

V usage is TRBV6-2 or TRBV6-3 and J usage is TRBJ1-6; 8 positions agree with TRBD1. There are 18 residues in the CDR3. V lost 5 bases and J lost 5; bases outside the gene matches: 14. Germline loops: CDR1 MNHEY, CDR2 SVGEGT. For the CDR3, the DNA is TGTGCCAGCAGTCGCGCATCCCGGGACAGGATACATAATTCACCCCTCCACTTT. Its translation: CASSRASRDRIHNSPLHF.

This clone was observed once. The V gene is TRBV5-1, the J gene TRBJ2-1; D is possibly TRBD2 (5 bases). CDR3 size: 14 residues. From germline, CDR1 is SGHRS and CDR2 YFSETQ. The V gene lost 5 bases and the J gene lost 5 bases, with 14 bases spanning the gap. This CDR3 is CASRPGSSNNEQFF. The CDR3 DNA reads as TGCGCCAGCAGACCTGGGAGTTCCAACAATGAGCAGTTCTTC.

This rearrangement joins TRBV5-1 to TRBJ1-2; 11 bases fit TRBD1. The J segment lost 6 bases and the V segment lost 1 base, leaving 2 bases of the junction unmatched. The CDR3 has 14 residues. Germline CDR1 is SGHRS and CDR2 is YFSETQ. The CDR3 coding sequence is TGCGCCAGCAGCTTGTGGGGACAGGGGGATGGCTACACCTTC. This gives the protein CASSLWGQGDGYTF.

This chain uses TRBV6-6 with TRBJ2-2; 13 positions match TRBD2. The CDR3 spans 18 residues. The V segment lost 6 bases and the J segment 6 bases; nucleotides outside the gene matches: 13. The germline gives CDR1 MNHNY, CDR2 SVGAGI (reference sequence). CDR3 sequence reads: CASSRRTSGSGEAGELFF. In DNA form, the CDR3 reads TGTGCCAGCAGCCGACGGACTAGCGGGAGTGGTGAGGCCGGGGAGCTGTTTTTT.

CDR3 loop: CSVQERGEAFF. In DNA, the CDR3 is TGCAGTGTTCAGGAGAGGGGTGAAGCTTTCTTT. The genes are TRBV20-1 and TRBJ1-1; possibly TRBD1 for D (5 bases). Germline V gene sequence: CDR1 DFQATT, CDR2 SNEGSKA (reference sequence). V was cut by 7 bases and J by 7 bases, with 13 bases left in between. The CDR3 runs 11 residues.

The chain carries TRBV6-2 or TRBV6-3 and TRBJ2-1; possible D gene TRBD1, 6 bases. The V and J ends lost 5 bases and 10 bases respectively, with 24 bases between them. This CDR3 spans 16 amino acids. Germline V gene data show CDR1 as MNHEY and CDR2 as SVGEGT. This CDR3 is CASSPNRGGILIEQFF. The CDR3, as DNA: TGTGCCAGCAGTCCCAATAGAGGGGGTATTCTGATCGAGCAGTTCTTC.

The table lists this clone with a few counts. V gene TRBV6-2 or TRBV6-3 combines with J gene TRBJ1-1; a possible D gene is TRBD1 (6 bases). The germline V gene has CDR1 MNHEY and CDR2 SVGEGT. This CDR3 has 13 amino acids. V was cut by 2 bases and J by 8 bases, with 12 bases left in between. The CDR3 sequence: CASSYPDRREAFF. The DNA for the CDR3 is TGTGCCAGCAGTTACCCGGACAGAAGGGAAGCTTTCTTT.

V usage is TRBV2 and J usage is TRBJ1-2; D unresolved. The germline CDR1 and CDR2 sequences are SNHLY and FYNNEI. This CDR3 is 13 amino acids long. The ends were cut back, 4 bases at V and 2 bases at J, with 8 bases in the middle. The CDR3 is CASSVSSNYGYTF. DNA of the CDR3: TGTGCCAGCAGTGTGTCCAGCAACTATGGCTACACCTTC.

The V call is TRBV12-3 or TRBV12-4, the J call TRBJ2-1, with 7 bases that match TRBD1. CDR3 length: 13 amino acids. V was pared by 6 bases and J by 8 bases, with 7 bases of the junction left unmatched. The CDR3 sequence is CASSRQRGHEQFF. The CDR3 DNA reads TGTGCCAGCAGCAGGCAGAGGGGGCATGAGCAGTTCTTC.

The rearrangement joins TRBV4-3 to TRBJ2-3; unclear D gene. The CDR3 totals 15 residues. Germline V gene sequence: CDR1 LGHNA, CDR2 YSLEER. V was clipped by 3 bases and J by 0 bases, with 10 bases between them. This CDR3 is CASSHEFSSTDTQYF. In DNA, the CDR3 is TGCGCCAGCAGCCATGAGTTTTCTAGCACAGATACGCAGTATTTT.

V is TRBV9 and J is TRBJ2-7, with D possibly matching TRBD1 (6 bases). CDR3 length equals 12 residues. V shed 4 bases and J shed 3 bases, with 8 bases lying between them. Per germline, CDR1 SGDLS and CDR2 YYNGEE. The DNA for the CDR3 is TGTGCCAGCAGCCAACAGGGCTACGAGCAGTACTTC. Amino acids: CASSQQGYEQYF.

The chain joins TRBV5-6 to TRBJ2-3; D perhaps matches TRBD1 (5 bases). The germline V gene encodes CDR1 SGHDT and CDR2 YYEEEE. The CDR3 runs 18 residues. V lost 3 bases to trimming and J lost 3 bases, with 23 bases between them. The CDR3 region is CASSSLPFTDTKTDTQYF. The CDR3 nucleotides are TGTGCCAGCAGCTCCCTACCTTTTACGGACACTAAGACAGATACGCAGTATTTT.